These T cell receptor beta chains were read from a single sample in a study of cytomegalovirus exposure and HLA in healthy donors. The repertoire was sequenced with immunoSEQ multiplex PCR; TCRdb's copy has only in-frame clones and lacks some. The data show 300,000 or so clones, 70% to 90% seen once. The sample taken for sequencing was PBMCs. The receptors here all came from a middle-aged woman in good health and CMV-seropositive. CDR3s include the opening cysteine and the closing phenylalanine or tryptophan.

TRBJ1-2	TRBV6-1	CASSGLTGSNYGYTF
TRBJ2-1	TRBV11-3	CASSLVTSWEQFF
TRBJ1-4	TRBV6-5	CASSLTGVRNEKLFF
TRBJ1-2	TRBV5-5	CASSQQGPQNYGYTF
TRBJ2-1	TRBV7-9	CASSPWDTRGGEQFF
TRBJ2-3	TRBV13	CASSLGGTSGRTSDTQYF
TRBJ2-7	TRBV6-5	CASSISGQTYEQYF
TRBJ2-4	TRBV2	CASSSQEGRSLRRNF
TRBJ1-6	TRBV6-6	CASSYTQTGTNSPLHF
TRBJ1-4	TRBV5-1	CASSPGRSTGEKLFF
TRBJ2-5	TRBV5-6	CASSGAGTGFVKTQYF
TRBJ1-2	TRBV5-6	CASSWDSRLGYTF
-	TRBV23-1	CASRPGTGGLYEQYF
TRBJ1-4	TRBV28	CASSFQGAFTNEKLFF
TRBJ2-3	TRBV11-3	CASSTGLAGVGDTQYF
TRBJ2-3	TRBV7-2	CASSLEPSGRVADTQYF
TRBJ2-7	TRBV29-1	CSVPQGSEQYF
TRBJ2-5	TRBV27	CASSPMSDRVVPETQYF
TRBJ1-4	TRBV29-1	CSVAGVGRIEKLFF
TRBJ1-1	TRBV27	CASSFARGREAFF
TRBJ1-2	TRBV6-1	CASRRGQGDTYGYTF
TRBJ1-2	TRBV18	CASSPGQGVSGYGYTF
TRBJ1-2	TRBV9	CASSRGQGDYGYTF
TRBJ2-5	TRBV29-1	CSVQIQGLADQETQYF
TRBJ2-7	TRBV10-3	CAISGTEDYEQYF
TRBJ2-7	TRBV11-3	CASRYRDRGYEQYF
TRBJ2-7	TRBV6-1	CASNLQVNSYEQYF
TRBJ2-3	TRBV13	CASSLGLGETDTQYF
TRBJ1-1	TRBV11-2	CASSLLREAFF
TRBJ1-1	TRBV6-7	CASRDMENTEAFF
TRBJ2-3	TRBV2	CASSSRRSTDTQYF
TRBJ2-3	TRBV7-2	CASSSGGTDTQYF
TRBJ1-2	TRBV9	CASSAWDRAQSDGYTF
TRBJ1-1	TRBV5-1	CASSLGQMNTEAFF
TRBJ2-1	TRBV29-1	CSARPGNEQFF
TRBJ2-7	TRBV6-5	CASRNGLREQYF
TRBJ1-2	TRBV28	CASSTGGSGHYGYTF
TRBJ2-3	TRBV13	CASSRPTSGRKSDTQYF
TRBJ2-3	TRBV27	CASSLSPSGSMGTQYF
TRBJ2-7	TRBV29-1	CSVGGRTYEQYF
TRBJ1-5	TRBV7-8	CASSLVNSNQPQHF
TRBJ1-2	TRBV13	CASSLTMAGTDSFYGYTF
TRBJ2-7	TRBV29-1	CSVVRSGGYEQYF
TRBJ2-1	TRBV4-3	CASSQDYSSSYNEQFF
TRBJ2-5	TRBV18	CASSPSEETQYF
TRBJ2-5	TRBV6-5	CASSYRGETQYF
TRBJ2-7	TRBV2	CASSEGTSGSYEQYF
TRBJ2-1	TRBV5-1	CASSLLAGVYNEQFF
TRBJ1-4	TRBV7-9	CASSRVGGQGDTMTFF
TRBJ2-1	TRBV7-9	CASSMHRVHEQFF
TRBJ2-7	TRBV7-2	CASSSTGVREQYF
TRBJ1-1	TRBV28	CASSLGQGTEAFF
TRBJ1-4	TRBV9	CASSGDTTNEKLFF